This T cell receptor (beta chain) was recorded in a study of T cell responses to AZD1222 COVID-19 vaccine. Study-level findings and limits: Reports indicate that nearly half of spike-specific TCRs are directed at unmutated variant regions. Donors were largely white British and mainly female; clonal diversity was possibly underestimated. Without day 14 samples, only post-peak T cell repertoires were studied. At study baseline, merely a handful of AZD1222 recipients were seropositive.

Germline CDR1 and CDR2: MNHEY and SVGAGI. The V and J ends lost 4 bases and 9 bases, in that order; junction bases with no gene match: 11. The CDR3 consists of 16 residues. A few counts support this clone. Its target is not known. Sequenced by immunoSEQ multiplex PCR; TCRdb stores in-frame clones only, minus some. This table holds about 140,000 clones, around nine tenths found once. The source is an adult in good health. The rearrangement links TRBV6-5 to TRBJ1-6, with 8 positions matching TRBD1. The material sequenced was peripheral blood, taken on day 0 of AZD1222 vaccination. CDR3 DNA sequence: TGTGCCAGCAGTTTCAACGGACAGGGCTTTGGTTCACCCCTCCACTTT. Translating it yields CASSFNGQGFGSPLHF.